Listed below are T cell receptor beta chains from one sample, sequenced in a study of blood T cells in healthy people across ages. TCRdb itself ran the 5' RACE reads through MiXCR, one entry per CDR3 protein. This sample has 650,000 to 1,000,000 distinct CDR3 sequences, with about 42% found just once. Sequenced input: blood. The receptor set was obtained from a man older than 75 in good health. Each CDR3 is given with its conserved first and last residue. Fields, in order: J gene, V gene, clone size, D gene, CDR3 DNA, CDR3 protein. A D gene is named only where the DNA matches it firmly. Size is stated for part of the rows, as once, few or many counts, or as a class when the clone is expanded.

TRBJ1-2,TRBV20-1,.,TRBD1,TGCAGTGCTCCTAAATTGGGACAGGGGTCTATTAACTATGGCTACACCTTC,CSAPKLGQGSINYGYTF
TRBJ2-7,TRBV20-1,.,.,TGCAGTGCTAGAGCGACAGTGCAAACCTACGAGCAGTACTTC,CSARATVQTYEQYF
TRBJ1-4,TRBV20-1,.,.,TGCAGTCCCCAGTTAACTACTAATGAAAAACTGTTTTTT,CSPQLTTNEKLFF
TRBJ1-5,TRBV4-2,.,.,TGTGCCAGCAGCCCTGGGACCGAACTTAATCAGCCCCAGCATTTT,CASSPGTELNQPQHF
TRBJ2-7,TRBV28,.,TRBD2,TGTGCCAGCAGCCCCCTCCGGATGGGAGGGTACGACGAGCAGTACTTC,CASSPLRMGGYDEQYF
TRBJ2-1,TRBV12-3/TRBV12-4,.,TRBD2,TGTGCCAGCAGTTTTCGAACTAGCGGGAACAATGAGCAGTTCTTC,CASSFRTSGNNEQFF
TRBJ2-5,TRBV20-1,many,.,TGCAGTGCCAATACCGGAAAAGAGACCCAGTACTTC,CSANTGKETQYF
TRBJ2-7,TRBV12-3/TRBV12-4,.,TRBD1,TGTGCCAGCGGTCAAACCCCAGGGGGCCTTCTCCACGAGCAGTACTTC,CASGQTPGGLLHEQYF
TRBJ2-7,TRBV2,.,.,TGTGCCAGCAGTGACCTTGTTGCCTACGAGCAGTACTTC,CASSDLVAYEQYF
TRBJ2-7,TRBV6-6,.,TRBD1,TGTGCCAGCCCAGACAGGGCCGATTACGAGCAGTACTTC,CASPDRADYEQYF
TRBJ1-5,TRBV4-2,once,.,TGTGCCAGTAGCCAAGGCGTGAATAGCAATCAGCCCCAGCATTTT,CASSQGVNSNQPQHF
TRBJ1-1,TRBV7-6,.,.,TGTGCCAGCAGCTTAGGTGAGGGAGGGAACACTGAAGCTTTCTTT,CASSLGEGGNTEAFF
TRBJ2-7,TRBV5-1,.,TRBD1,TGCGCCAGCAGCCCCCGACAGGGGGTTTCCGAGCAGTACTTC,CASSPRQGVSEQYF
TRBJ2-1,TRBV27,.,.,TGTGCCAGCAGTTTCGCTCTAGCTGGCGAGCAGTTCTTC,CASSFALAGEQFF
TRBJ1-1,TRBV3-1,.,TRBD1,TGTGCCAGCAGCCCAAGGACAGGCCTCGAAGTAGCTTTCTTT,CASSPRTGLEVAFF
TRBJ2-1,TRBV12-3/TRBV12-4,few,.,TGTGCCAGCAGTTTCGACGTTGTATCGTTGTTCTTC,CASSFDVVSLFF
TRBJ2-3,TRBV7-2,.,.,TGTGCCAGCAGCTTAGGAGCGGGTATCACAGATACGCAGTATTTT,CASSLGAGITDTQYF
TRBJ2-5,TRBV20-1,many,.,TGCAGTGCCGCTAGCGCCCCGGGGTTTGAGGAGACCCAGTACTTC,CSAASAPGFEETQYF
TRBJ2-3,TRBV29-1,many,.,TGCAGCGTTGAAGCAGGAGGGCCCAGGGTAGATACGCAGTATTTT,CSVEAGGPRVDTQYF
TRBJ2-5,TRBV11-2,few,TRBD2,TGTGCCAGCAGCTTATCGGGACTAGCCTATGAGCAGTACTTC,CASSLSGLAYEQYF
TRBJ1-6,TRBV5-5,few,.,TGTGCCAGCAGTGGCAGTGGGAATTCACCCCTCCACTTT,CASSGSGNSPLHF
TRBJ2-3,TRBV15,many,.,TGTGCCACCAGCAGAGATCGCCGGAGCGCAGATACGCAGTATTTT,CATSRDRRSADTQYF
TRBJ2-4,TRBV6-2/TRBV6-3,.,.,TGTGCCATCCTAGTAGGCAGCATTCAGTACTTC,CAILVGSIQYF
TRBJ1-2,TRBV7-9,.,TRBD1,TGTGCCAGCAGCTTCGACAGGGGGTTCGGCTACACCTTC,CASSFDRGFGYTF
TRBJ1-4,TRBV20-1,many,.,TGCAGTGCTAGTATGATGAGGACTAATGAAAAACTGTTTTTT,CSASMMRTNEKLFF
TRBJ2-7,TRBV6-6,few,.,TGTGCCAGCAGCTCCACCCAGACCTACGAGGGGGAGCAGTACTTC,CASSSTQTYEGEQYF
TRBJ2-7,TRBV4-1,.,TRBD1,TGCGCCAGCAGCCAAGATCCTCCATCGGCGGCCACAGGGGCCCTCTACGAGCAGTACTTC,CASSQDPPSAATGALYEQYF
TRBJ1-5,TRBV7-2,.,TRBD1,TGTGCCAGCAGCTTACAGGGGGGGCGAAGCAATCGGCCCCAGCATTTT,CASSLQGGRSNRPQHF
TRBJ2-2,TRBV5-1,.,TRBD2,TGCGCCAGCAGCCCGGGACTAGCGGGAGGGCCCGGCACCGGGGAGCTGTTTTTT,CASSPGLAGGPGTGELFF
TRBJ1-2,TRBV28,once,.,TGTGCCAGCAACCTCCCCGCCCTAGGGACCTATGGCTACACCTTC,CASNLPALGTYGYTF